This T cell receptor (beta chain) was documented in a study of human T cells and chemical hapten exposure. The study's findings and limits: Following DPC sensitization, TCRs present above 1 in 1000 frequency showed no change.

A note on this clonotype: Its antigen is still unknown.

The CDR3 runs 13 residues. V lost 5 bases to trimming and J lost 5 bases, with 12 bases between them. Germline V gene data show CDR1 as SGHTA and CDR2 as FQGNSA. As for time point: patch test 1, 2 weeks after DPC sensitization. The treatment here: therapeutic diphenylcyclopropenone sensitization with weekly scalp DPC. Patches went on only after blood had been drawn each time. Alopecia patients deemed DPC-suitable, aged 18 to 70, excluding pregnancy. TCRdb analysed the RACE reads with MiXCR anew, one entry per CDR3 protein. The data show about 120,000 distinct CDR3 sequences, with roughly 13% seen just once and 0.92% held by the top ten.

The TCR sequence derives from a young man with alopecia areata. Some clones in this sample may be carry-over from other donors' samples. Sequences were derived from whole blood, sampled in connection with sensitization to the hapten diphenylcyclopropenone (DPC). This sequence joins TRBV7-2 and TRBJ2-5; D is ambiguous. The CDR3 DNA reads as TGTGCCAGCAGCAAAACCGTCGAGGAGACCCAGTACTTC. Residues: CASSKTVEETQYF.